This T cell receptor (beta chain) was sequenced during a study of blood T cell repertoires in COVID-19. Assay used: immunoSEQ multiplex PCR; TCRdb lists only in-frame clones, some missing. The repertoire holds 100,000 to 150,000 clones, with around 82% as singletons. After removal of 3 bases from V and 5 bases from J, the junction contained 11 bases not matched to a gene. The germline V gene encodes CDR1 MDHEN and CDR2 SYDVKM. CDR3 length: 16 amino acids. Sequencing was carried out using peripheral blood. This TCR derives from a man aged 25 to 40 with COVID-19, enrolled during active disease. The chain is built from TRBV28 and TRBJ2-5, with 8 bases that match TRBD1. DNA of the CDR3: TGTGCCAGCAGTTTTACCGGGACAGGCCACAGGGAGACCCAGTACTTC. It codes for CASSFTGTGHRETQYF.